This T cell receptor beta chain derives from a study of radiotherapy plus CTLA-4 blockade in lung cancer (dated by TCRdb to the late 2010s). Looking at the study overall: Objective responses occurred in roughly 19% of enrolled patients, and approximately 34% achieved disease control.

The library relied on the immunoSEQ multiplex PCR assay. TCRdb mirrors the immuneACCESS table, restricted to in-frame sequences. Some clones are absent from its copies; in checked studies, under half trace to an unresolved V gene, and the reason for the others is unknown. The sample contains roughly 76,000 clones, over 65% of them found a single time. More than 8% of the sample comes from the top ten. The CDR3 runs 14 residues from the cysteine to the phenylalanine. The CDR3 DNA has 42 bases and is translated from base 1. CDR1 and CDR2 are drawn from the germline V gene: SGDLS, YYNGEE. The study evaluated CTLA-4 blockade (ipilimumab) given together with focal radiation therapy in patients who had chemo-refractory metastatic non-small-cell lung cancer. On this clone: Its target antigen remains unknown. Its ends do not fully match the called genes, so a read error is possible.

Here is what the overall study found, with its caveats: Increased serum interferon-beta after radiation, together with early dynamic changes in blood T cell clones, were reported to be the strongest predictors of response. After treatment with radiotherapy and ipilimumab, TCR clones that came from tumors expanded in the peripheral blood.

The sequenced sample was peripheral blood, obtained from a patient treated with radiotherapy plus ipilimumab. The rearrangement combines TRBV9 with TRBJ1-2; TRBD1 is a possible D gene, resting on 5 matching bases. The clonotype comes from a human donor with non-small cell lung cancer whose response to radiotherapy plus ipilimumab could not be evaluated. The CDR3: CTSSVAREGYGYTF. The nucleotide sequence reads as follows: TGTACCAGCAGCGTAGCCAGGGAAGGCTATGGCTACACCTTC.